This passage covers 24 T cell receptor beta chains from one sample sequenced in a study of T-cell reconstitution after alpha-beta-depleted transplantation in children. This sample's TCRbeta library carried unique molecular identifier barcodes. A single record per CDR3 protein comes from TCRdb applying MiXCR to the PCR reads. This sample has more than 400,000 distinct CDR3 sequences, with roughly 11% found just once. The sequences come from PBMCs, mostly from graft donor cells, collected 180 days after TCRalphabeta/CD19-depleted stem cell transplant. Every receptor here comes from a female patient between 2 and 10 years old who had a stem cell transplant for aplastic anemia, so the T cells may come from the graft donor.

This clonotype appeared many times. The chain links TRBV5-6 to TRBJ1-3; D might be TRBD1 (5 bases). Germline CDR1 SGHDT, CDR2 YYEEEE. The V and J ends lost 3 bases and 0 bases respectively, with 10 bases between them. CDR3 size: 15 residues. The CDR3 DNA is TGTGCCAGCAGCTGGGGGACGGTCTCTGGAAACACCATATATTTT. This codes for CASSWGTVSGNTIYF. Full variable domain (remainder filled in from reference TRBV5-6 and TRBJ1-3): DAGVTQSPTHLIKTRGQQVTLRCSPKSGHDTVSWYQQALGQGPQFIFQYYEEEERQRGNFPDRFSGHQFPNYSSELNVNALLLGDSALYLCASSWGTVSGNTIYFGEGSWLTVV.

Written as DNA, the CDR3 is TGCAGTGCTAGAGATGCACACGGGACCAACACTGAAGCTTTCTTT. It yields the protein CSARDAHGTNTEAFF. This rearrangement joins TRBV20-1 to TRBJ1-1; D possibly corresponds to TRBD1 (5 bases). Trimming removed 0 bases from V and 2 bases from J, with 13 bases in between. The CDR3 extends over 15 amino acids. CDR1 and CDR2 from the germline V gene are DFQATT and SNEGSKA (reference sequence).

This clonotype has only a few counts. The CDR3, as DNA: TGCGCCAGCAGCCGAGACAGACCAACCCCCTACAATGAGCAGTTCTTC. Translating gives CASSRDRPTPYNEQFF. The chain couples TRBV4-3 to TRBJ2-1; TRBD1 might be the D (5 bases). The length of the CDR3 is 16 residues. Germline loops: CDR1 LGHNA, CDR2 YSLEER. V was cut by 4 bases and J by 2 bases, with 15 bases left in between.

The chain has TRBV9 and TRBJ2-1, with TRBD1 as a possible D gene (6 bases). The CDR3 length is 14 residues. Trimming cost V 3 bases and J 8 bases, with 15 bases left between them. Germline V CDR1 and CDR2: SGDLS, YYNGEE. CDR3: CASSARQARDEQFF. The CDR3 DNA reads as TGTGCCAGCAGCGCGCGACAGGCTCGGGATGAGCAGTTCTTC.

This clonotype was counted a few times. The V and J genes are TRBV5-1 and TRBJ2-2; D perhaps matches TRBD2 (5 bases). Germline CDR1 and CDR2: SGHRS and YFSETQ. The CDR3 runs to 19 residues. V lost 4 bases to trimming and J lost 0 bases, with 22 bases between them. CDR3 nucleotide sequence: TGCGCCAGCAGCCTATATCCCAGCGGTGGTTACACGAACACCGGGGAGCTGTTTTTT. Its translation: CASSLYPSGGYTNTGELFF.

The sample holds a few counts of this clonotype. The rearrangement links TRBV20-1 to TRBJ2-1; 8 bases align to TRBD2. The junction had 10 bases not matched to a gene; V was cut back by 6 bases and J by 6 bases. The germline V gene has CDR1 DFQATT and CDR2 SNEGSKA (reference sequence). The CDR3 loop spans 14 amino acids. The CDR3 loop is CSALSGSLGNEQFF. The DNA for the CDR3 is TGCAGTGCCCTGAGCGGGAGTTTAGGCAATGAGCAGTTCTTC.

This clonotype was picked up a small number of times. The chain joins TRBV29-1 to TRBJ2-2, with 12 bases that match TRBD1. J gave up 7 bases and V 4 bases, and 13 bases lay outside the gene matches. CDR1 SQVTM and CDR2 ANQGSEA come from the germline V gene. The CDR3 runs to 17 residues. CDR3 sequence: CSVGDRGRSGLHGELFF. DNA for the CDR3: TGCAGCGTTGGGGACAGGGGGCGTTCTGGTTTGCACGGGGAGCTGTTTTTT.

The chain has TRBV20-1 and TRBJ1-1, with TRBD1 identical over 9 bases. The CDR3 totals 16 residues. The V gene end was trimmed by 3 bases and the J gene end by 0 bases; junction bases not matched to a gene: 8. CDR1 DFQATT and CDR2 SNEGSKA come from the germline V gene (reference sequence). CDR3 in DNA: TGCAGTGCTAGCCCTCGAGGACAGGGGCTGAACACTGAAGCTTTCTTT. Its translation: CSASPRGQGLNTEAFF.

This clonotype was seen a few times. This chain connects TRBV3-1 to TRBJ1-5; possible D gene TRBD1, 6 bases. CDR1 and CDR2 from the germline V gene are LGHDT and YNNKEL (reference sequence). The V and J ends lost 3 bases and 6 bases respectively, with 12 bases between them. The CDR3 is 14 amino acids. CDR3 loop: CASSHSRGSQPQHF. In DNA form, the CDR3 reads TGTGCCAGCAGCCACTCCAGGGGAAGTCAGCCCCAGCATTTT.

The chain recombines TRBV7-2 with TRBJ2-5; perhaps TRBD2 as D (6 bases). Between the trimmed V and J ends, which lost 0 bases and 1 base, there was a span of 15 bases. Per the germline V gene, CDR1 is SGHTA and CDR2 is FQGNSA. There are 17 residues in the CDR3. CDR3 sequence reads: CASSLALGGNIQETQYF. The CDR3 region has the DNA TGTGCCAGCAGCTTAGCGTTGGGCGGGAACATCCAAGAGACCCAGTACTTC.

This clonotype was counted many times. The genes are TRBV6-2 or TRBV6-3 and TRBJ2-7, with 9 positions matching TRBD2. V shed 2 bases and J 6 bases; nucleotides not matched to a gene: 8. Germline V gives CDR1 MNHEY, CDR2 SVGEGT. The length of the CDR3 is 15 residues. The CDR3 coding sequence is TGTGCCAGCAGTTACCCCTTAGCGGGAGCTACCGAGCAGTACTTC. This codes for CASSYPLAGATEQYF.

The V and J genes are TRBV14 and TRBJ2-3, with 9 bases that match TRBD2. V shed 3 bases and J 0 bases; nucleotides not matched to a gene: 4. Germline assignment: CDR1 SGHDN and CDR2 FVKESK. This CDR3 comprises 16 residues. In nucleotides, the CDR3 is TGTGCCAGCAGCCAGGCTACTAGCGGGAGCACAGATACGCAGTATTTT. This sequence encodes CASSQATSGSTDTQYF.

This clonotype was recorded many times. The V gene is TRBV7-2, the J gene TRBJ2-7; tentative D call: TRBD2 (5 bases). V was pared by 5 bases and J by 3 bases, with 14 bases between. CDR3 length: 14 amino acids. CDR1 is SGHTA and CDR2 is FQGNSA in the germline V gene. The CDR3 region is CASSPSDGSYEQYV. CDR3 sequence (DNA): TGTGCCAGCAGCCCCTCAGATGGGAGCTACGAGCAGTACGTC.

This clonotype was recorded many times. This sequence joins TRBV20-1 and TRBJ2-2, with D unresolved. Germline V gene sequence: CDR1 DFQATT, CDR2 SNEGSKA (reference sequence). The V end lost 6 bases, the J end lost 4 bases, and 9 bases lay between the germline ends. The CDR3 length is 12 residues. This CDR3 reads CSAGVGTGELFF. In DNA form, the CDR3 reads TGCAGTGCCGGTGTGGGCACCGGGGAGCTGTTTTTT.

The genes are TRBV12-5 and TRBJ2-6; D is undetermined. The CDR3 covers 16 residues. Germline V gene sequence: CDR1 LGHNT, CDR2 FRNRAP. V was cut by 3 bases and J by 0 bases, with 9 bases left in between. CDR3 residues: CASGFEIISGANVLTF. The CDR3 DNA is TGTGCTAGTGGTTTCGAGATAATCTCTGGGGCCAACGTCCTGACTTTC.

The chain links TRBV4-2 to TRBJ1-2, with 8 bases aligning to TRBD1. J was trimmed by 7 bases and V by 0 bases; bases with no gene match: 7. CDR1 and CDR2 from the germline V gene are LGHNA and YNFKEQ. The length of the CDR3 is 15 residues. The CDR3 coding sequence is TGTGCCAGCAGCCAAGATAACCAGGGGGCCGGTGGCTACACCTTC. Protein sequence: CASSQDNQGAGGYTF.

The chain combines TRBV20-1 with TRBJ1-2; TRBD1 agrees at 11 bases. J lost 8 bases, V lost 4 bases, and 9 bases had no gene match. The length of the CDR3 is 14 residues. Germline loops: CDR1 DFQATT, CDR2 SNEGSKA (reference sequence). Here the CDR3 reads CSAILGQGAGGYTF. The CDR3 coding sequence is TGCAGTGCTATTCTAGGACAGGGGGCGGGAGGCTACACCTTC.

Note on this clonotype: The junction shows a germline mismatch at one end, possibly a read error. The chain has TRBV4-3 and TRBJ2-4; tentative D call: TRBD2 (5 bases). Germline V gives CDR1 LGHNA, CDR2 YSLEER. This CDR3 region has 19 residues. The CDR3 nucleotides read TGCGCCAGCAGCCAAGATCGTGGCCCCCGCGCCCTAGCCAAAAACAGTCAGTACTTC. Translation gives CASSQDRGPRALAKNSQYF.

This clonotype has more than one count but fewer than ten. The V and J genes are TRBV12-3 or TRBV12-4 and TRBJ2-3, with 10 bases identical to TRBD1. This CDR3 contains 13 residues. Germline trimming cut 9 bases from V and 6 bases from J; bases unmatched to any gene: 6. The CDR3 bases are TGTGCCAGTGGGGACAGGGGAGGGGATACGCAGTATTTT. It encodes CASGDRGGDTQYF.

CDR3 sequence (DNA): TGTGCCAGCAGCCCACGGGTCCTTTTCCTCCCTGGCTACACCTTC. This sequence encodes CASSPRVLFLPGYTF. V gene TRBV7-8 combines with J gene TRBJ1-2, with unresolved D. The CDR3 is 15 amino acids. Germline V gives CDR1 SGHVS, CDR2 FQNEAQ. V was clipped by 5 bases and J by 7 bases, with 20 bases between them.

The CDR3 sequence is CASKTGGWAKQPLGQPQHF. The CDR3 nucleotides are TGTGCCAGCAAGACAGGGGGTTGGGCGAAACAACCCTTGGGTCAGCCCCAGCATTTT. The genes are TRBV28 and TRBJ1-5, with 9 bases fitting TRBD1. V was pared by 7 bases and J by 6 bases, with 22 bases of the junction left unmatched. CDR3 length equals 19 residues. In germline, CDR1 is MDHEN, CDR2 SYDVKM.

The V call is TRBV6-5, the J call TRBJ2-2; D is perhaps TRBD1 (5 bases). V lost 2 bases to trimming and J lost 3 bases, with 13 bases between them. The CDR3 runs to 16 residues. The V gene's germline CDR1 is MNHEY and CDR2 SVGAGI. The CDR3 loop is CASSYGVQGYTGELFF. CDR3 DNA sequence: TGTGCCAGCAGTTACGGTGTCCAGGGATACACCGGGGAGCTGTTTTTT.

V is TRBV18 and J is TRBJ2-1, with D unclear. The CDR3 loop spans 12 amino acids. V lost 5 bases to trimming and J lost 9 bases, with 11 bases between them. CDR1 is KGHSH and CDR2 is LQKENI in the germline V gene. The CDR3 here is CASSDLPVEQFF. DNA for the CDR3: TGTGCCAGCTCAGATTTACCGGTTGAGCAGTTCTTC.

The chain employs TRBV5-1 and TRBJ1-6; 7 positions agree with TRBD1. V lost 2 bases and J lost 8; bases outside the gene matches: 4. The germline V gene encodes CDR1 SGHRS and CDR2 YFSETQ. The CDR3 extends over 14 amino acids. CDR3 residues: CASSFRQGDSPLHF. DNA of the CDR3: TGCGCCAGCAGCTTCAGACAGGGAGATTCACCCCTCCACTTT.